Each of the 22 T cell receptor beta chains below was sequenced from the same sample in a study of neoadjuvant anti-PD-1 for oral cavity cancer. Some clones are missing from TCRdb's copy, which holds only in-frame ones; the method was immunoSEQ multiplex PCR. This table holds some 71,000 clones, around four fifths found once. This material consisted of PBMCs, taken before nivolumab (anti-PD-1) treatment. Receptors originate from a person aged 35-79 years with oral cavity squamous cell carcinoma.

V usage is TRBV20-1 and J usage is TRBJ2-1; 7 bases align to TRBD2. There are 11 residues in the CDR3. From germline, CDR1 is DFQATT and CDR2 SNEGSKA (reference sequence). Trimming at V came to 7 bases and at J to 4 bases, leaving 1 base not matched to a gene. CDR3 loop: CSGAGYNEQFF. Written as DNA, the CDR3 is TGCAGTGGAGCGGGATACAATGAGCAGTTCTTC.

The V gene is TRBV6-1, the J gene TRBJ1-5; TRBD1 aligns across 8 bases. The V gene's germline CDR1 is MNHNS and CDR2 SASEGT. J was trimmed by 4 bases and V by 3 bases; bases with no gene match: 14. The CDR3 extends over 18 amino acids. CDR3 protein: CASSDLWTGFSTNQPQHF. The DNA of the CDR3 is TGTGCCAGCAGTGACCTATGGACAGGGTTCTCGACGAATCAGCCCCAGCATTTT.

DNA for the CDR3: TGTGCCAGCAGCCCGTTCCGGGCGACTGATAACACCGGGGAGCTGTTTTTT. It codes for CASSPFRATDNTGELFF. This rearrangement joins TRBV5-8 to TRBJ2-2; D not resolved. Between the trimmed V and J ends, which lost 4 bases and 2 bases, there was a span of 18 bases. This CDR3 is built from 17 residues. CDR1 and CDR2 (germline): SGHTS, YDEGEE. Filled out from reference TRBV5-8 and TRBJ2-2, the complete variable domain reads EAGVTQSPTHLIKTRGQQATLRCSPISGHTSVYWYQQALGLGLQFLLWYDEGEERNRGNFPPRFSGRQFPNYSSELNVNALELEDSALYLCASSPFRATDNTGELFFGEGSRLTVL.

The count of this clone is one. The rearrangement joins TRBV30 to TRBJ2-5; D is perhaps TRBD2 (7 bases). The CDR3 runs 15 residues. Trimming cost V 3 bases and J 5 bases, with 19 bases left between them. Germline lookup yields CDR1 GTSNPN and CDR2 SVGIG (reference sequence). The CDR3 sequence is CAWRSTGGAGETQYF. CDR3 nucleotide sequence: TGTGCCTGGAGGAGCACTGGGGGGGCTGGGGAGACCCAGTACTTC.

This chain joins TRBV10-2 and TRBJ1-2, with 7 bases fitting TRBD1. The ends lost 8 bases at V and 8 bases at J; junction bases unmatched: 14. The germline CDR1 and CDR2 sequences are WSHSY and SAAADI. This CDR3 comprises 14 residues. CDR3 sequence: CASGDRVSRWGYTF. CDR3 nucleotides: TGCGCCAGCGGCGACAGGGTCTCCCGCTGGGGCTACACCTTC.

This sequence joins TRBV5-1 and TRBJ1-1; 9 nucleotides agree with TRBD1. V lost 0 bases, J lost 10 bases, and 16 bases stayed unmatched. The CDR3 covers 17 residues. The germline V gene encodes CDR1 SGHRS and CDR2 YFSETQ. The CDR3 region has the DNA TGCGCCAGCAGCTTGGGGGAAGGGACAGGGTTTGTTAATAGAGCTTTCTTT. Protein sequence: CASSLGEGTGFVNRAFF.

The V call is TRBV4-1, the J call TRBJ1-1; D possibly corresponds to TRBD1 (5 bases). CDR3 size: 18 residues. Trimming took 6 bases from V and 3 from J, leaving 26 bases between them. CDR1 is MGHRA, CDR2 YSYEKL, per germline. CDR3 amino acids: CASRTRGLLFREDTEAFF. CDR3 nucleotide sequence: TGCGCCAGCAGAACGCGGGGGTTGCTGTTCAGGGAGGACACTGAAGCTTTCTTT.

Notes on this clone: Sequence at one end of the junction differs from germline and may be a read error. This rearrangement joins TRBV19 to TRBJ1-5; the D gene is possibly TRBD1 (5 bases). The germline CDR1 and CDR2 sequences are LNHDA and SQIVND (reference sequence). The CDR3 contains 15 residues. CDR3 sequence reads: CASSNTHQGNQPQHF. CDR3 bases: TGTGCCAGTAGTAATACACATCAGGGCAACCAGCCCCAGCATTTT.

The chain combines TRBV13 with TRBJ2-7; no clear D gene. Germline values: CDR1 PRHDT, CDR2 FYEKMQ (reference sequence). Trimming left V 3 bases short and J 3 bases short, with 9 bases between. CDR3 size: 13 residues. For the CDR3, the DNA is TGTGCCAGCAGCTTTAGTCCCGACTACGAGCAGTACTTC. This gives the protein CASSFSPDYEQYF. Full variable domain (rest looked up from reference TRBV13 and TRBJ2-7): AAGVIQSPRHLIKEKRETATLKCYPIPRHDTVYWYQQGPGQDPQFLISFYEKMQSDKGSIPDRFSAQQFSDYHSELNMSSLELGDSALYFCASSFSPDYEQYFGPGTRLTVT.

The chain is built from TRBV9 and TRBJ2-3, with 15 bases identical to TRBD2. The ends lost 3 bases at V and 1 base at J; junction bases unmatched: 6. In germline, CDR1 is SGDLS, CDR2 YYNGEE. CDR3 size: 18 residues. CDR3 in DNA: TGTGCCAGCAGCGCAAGGACTAGCGGGGGGGTCGGCACAGATACGCAGTATTTT. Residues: CASSARTSGGVGTDTQYF.

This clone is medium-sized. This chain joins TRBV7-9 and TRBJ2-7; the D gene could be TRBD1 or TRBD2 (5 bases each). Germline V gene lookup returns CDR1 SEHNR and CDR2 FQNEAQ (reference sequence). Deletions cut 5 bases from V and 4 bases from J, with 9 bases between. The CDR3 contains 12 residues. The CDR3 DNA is TGTGCCAGCAGCAAGAGGGGATACGAGCAGTACTTC. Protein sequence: CASSKRGYEQYF.

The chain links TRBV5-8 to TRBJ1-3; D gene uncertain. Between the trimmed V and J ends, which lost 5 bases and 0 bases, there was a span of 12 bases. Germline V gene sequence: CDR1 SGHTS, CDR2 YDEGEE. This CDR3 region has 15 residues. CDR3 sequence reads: CASSWPGFSGNTIYF. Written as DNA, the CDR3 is TGTGCCAGCAGTTGGCCGGGTTTCTCTGGAAACACCATATATTTT.

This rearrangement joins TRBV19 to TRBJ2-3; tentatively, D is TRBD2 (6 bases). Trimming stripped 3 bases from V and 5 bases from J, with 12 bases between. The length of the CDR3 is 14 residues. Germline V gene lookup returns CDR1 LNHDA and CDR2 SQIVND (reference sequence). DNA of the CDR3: TGTGCCAGTAGTATGACCTCAGCGGGAGATACGCAGTATTTT. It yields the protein CASSMTSAGDTQYF.

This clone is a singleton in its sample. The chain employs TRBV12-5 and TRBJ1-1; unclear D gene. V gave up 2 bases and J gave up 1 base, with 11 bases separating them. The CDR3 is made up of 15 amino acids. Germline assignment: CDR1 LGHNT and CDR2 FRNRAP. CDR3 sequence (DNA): TGTGCTAGTGGTTTGTTCCCCCCGGGGAACACTGAAGCTTTCTTT. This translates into CASGLFPPGNTEAFF.

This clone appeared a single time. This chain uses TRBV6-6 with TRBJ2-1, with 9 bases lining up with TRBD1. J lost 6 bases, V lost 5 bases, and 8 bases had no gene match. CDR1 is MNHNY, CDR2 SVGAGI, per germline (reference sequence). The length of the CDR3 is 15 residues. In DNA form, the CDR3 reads TGTGCCAGCAGTAAAGCCGGGACAGGGAGCAATGAGCAGTTCTTC. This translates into CASSKAGTGSNEQFF.

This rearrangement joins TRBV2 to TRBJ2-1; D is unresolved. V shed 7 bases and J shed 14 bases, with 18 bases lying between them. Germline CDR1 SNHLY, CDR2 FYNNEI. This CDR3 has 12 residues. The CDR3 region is CASKMDLYTEFF. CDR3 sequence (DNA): TGTGCCAGCAAGATGGACCTGTACACCGAGTTCTTC.

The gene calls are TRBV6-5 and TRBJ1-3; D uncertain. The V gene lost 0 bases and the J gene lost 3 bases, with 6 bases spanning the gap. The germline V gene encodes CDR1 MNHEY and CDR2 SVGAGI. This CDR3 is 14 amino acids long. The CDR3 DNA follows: TGTGCCAGCAGTTACTCCTTCGGTGGAAACACCATATATTTT. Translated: CASSYSFGGNTIYF.

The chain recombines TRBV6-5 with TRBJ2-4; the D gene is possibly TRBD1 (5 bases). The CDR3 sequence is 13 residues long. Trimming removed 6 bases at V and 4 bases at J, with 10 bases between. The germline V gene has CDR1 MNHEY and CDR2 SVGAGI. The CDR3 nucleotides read TGTGCCAGCAGATCGGACACTAAAAACATTCAGTACTTC. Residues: CASRSDTKNIQYF.

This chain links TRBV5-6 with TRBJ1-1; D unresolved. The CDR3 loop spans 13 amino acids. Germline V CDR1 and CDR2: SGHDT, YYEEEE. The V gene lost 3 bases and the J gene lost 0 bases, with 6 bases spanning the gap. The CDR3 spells CASSSPMNTEAFF. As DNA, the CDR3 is TGTGCCAGCAGCTCTCCAATGAACACTGAAGCTTTCTTT.

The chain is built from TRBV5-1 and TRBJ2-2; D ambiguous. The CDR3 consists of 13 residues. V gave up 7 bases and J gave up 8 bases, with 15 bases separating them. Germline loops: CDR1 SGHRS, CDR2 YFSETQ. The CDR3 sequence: CASGLNPQGELFF. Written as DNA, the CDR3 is TGCGCCAGCGGCCTTAACCCCCAGGGGGAGCTGTTTTTT.

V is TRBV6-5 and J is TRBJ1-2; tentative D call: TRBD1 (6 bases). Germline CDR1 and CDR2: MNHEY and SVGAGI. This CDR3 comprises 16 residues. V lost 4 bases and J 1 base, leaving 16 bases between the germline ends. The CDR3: CASSSTGSDVNYGYTF. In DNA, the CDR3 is TGTGCCAGCAGTTCTACAGGGTCCGATGTTAACTATGGCTACACCTTC.

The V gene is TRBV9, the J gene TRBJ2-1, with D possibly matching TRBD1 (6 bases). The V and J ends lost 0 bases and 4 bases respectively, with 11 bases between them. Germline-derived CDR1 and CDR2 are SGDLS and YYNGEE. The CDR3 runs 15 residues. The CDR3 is CASSVGPGTYNEQFF. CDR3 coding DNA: TGTGCCAGCAGCGTAGGCCCTGGGACATACAATGAGCAGTTCTTC.